The 22 T cell receptor beta chains reported below all come from one sample, sequenced in a study of Ad26.COV2.S vaccination and SARS-CoV-2 variants. This table comes from immunoSEQ multiplex PCR, and its TCRdb copy is limited to in-frame clones, with some not included. The table has 350,000 to 500,000 clones, 80% to 95% seen once. As to treatment: some 19 received Ad26.COV2.S at low or high dose, single or two shots; roughly five received placebo; per-sample allocation not given. Vaccine and placebo recipients were sampled on day 63 after the first injection. Sample: peripheral blood, taken in a trial of Ad26.COV2.S vaccine versus placebo. The receptors originated from a person between 18 and 59 years old who received the Ad26.COV2.S COVID-19 vaccine or a placebo.

The genes are TRBV6-4 and TRBJ1-2; no definite D call. Trimming shortened V by 11 bases and J by 8 bases, and 9 bases separated the two germline ends. This CDR3 contains 9 residues. CDR1 is MRHNA and CDR2 is SNTAGT in the germline V gene. In DNA form, the CDR3 reads TGTGCCCCAAGCCCCGGCTACACCTTC. Protein sequence: CAPSPGYTF.

This chain uses TRBV3-1 (or the pseudogene TRBV3-2) with TRBJ2-7; the match to TRBD2 covers 11 bases. This CDR3 has 16 amino acids. The V segment lost 3 bases and the J segment 3 bases; nucleotides outside the gene matches: 7. Germline V lookup: CDR1 LGHDT, CDR2 YNNKEL (reference sequence). For the CDR3, the DNA is TGTGCCAGCAGCCAGGCAGGACTAGCGGGTCTCTACGAGCAGTACTTC. Translated: CASSQAGLAGLYEQYF.

V gene TRBV20-1 combines with J gene TRBJ1-1; D remains ambiguous. Germline CDR1 reads DFQATT; CDR2 reads SNEGSKA (reference sequence). Trimming pared 5 bases from V and 5 bases from J, leaving 9 bases between. This CDR3 is built from 11 residues. For the CDR3, the DNA is TGCAGTGCTCGAAGCCAGACTGAAGCTTTCTTT. As protein: CSARSQTEAFF.

This rearrangement joins TRBV29-1 to TRBJ2-7; TRBD2 matches at 12 bases. After removal of 5 bases from V and 4 bases from J, the junction contained 3 bases not matched to a gene. The CDR3 has 13 residues. Germline CDR1 SQVTM, CDR2 ANQGSEA. CDR3 in amino acids: CSVSSGRVYEQYF. The DNA of the CDR3 is TGCAGCGTTTCTAGCGGGAGGGTGTACGAGCAGTACTTC.

This chain joins TRBV7-3 and TRBJ2-1; 15 positions agree with TRBD2. The V and J ends lost 6 bases and 8 bases, in that order; junction bases with no gene match: 11. The CDR3 extends over 17 amino acids. Looked up from germline, CDR1 is SGHTA and CDR2 is FQGTGA. The CDR3 is CASSRTSGRAVLDEQFF. The CDR3 nucleotides are TGTGCCAGCAGTCGGACTAGCGGGAGGGCCGTCCTCGATGAGCAGTTCTTC. The whole variable domain, filled in from reference TRBV7-3 and TRBJ2-1, reads GAGVSQTPSNKVTEKGKYVELRCDPISGHTALYWYRQSLGQGPEFLIYFQGTGAADDSGLPNDRFFAVRPEGSVSTLKIQRTERGDSAVYLCASSRTSGRAVLDEQFFGPGTRLTVL.

This chain links TRBV6-6 with TRBJ2-1; D is tentatively TRBD1 or TRBD2 (5 bases each). CDR3 length equals 14 residues. Germline V gene data show CDR1 as MNHNY and CDR2 as SVGAGI (reference sequence). V was trimmed by 0 bases and J by 6 bases, leaving 9 bases between them. CDR3 amino acids: CASSYSGAGNEQFF. The CDR3 DNA reads as TGTGCCAGCAGTTACTCCGGGGCCGGCAATGAGCAGTTCTTC.

This chain connects TRBV3-1 (or the pseudogene TRBV3-2) to TRBJ1-4; D gene ambiguous. The CDR3 is 12 amino acids. The V gene lost 5 bases and the J gene lost 2 bases, with 3 bases spanning the gap. Germline CDR1 is LGHDT and CDR2 is YNNKEL (reference sequence). The chain's CDR3 is CASSDTNEKLFF. The CDR3 nucleotides read TGTGCCAGCAGCGACACTAATGAAAAACTGTTTTTT.

This sequence joins TRBV7-2 and TRBJ1-4, with a weak D call TRBD1 (6 bases). With 5 bases removed from V and 6 bases from J, the gap between germline ends came to 13 bases. Germline lookup yields CDR1 SGHTA and CDR2 FQGNSA. CDR3 size: 14 residues. In DNA form, the CDR3 reads TGTGCCAGCAGCCAGGGGCGGTTCGATGAAAAACTGTTTTTT. Translated: CASSQGRFDEKLFF.

The rearrangement joins TRBV29-1 to TRBJ2-7, with D possibly being TRBD2 (6 bases). V lost 3 bases to trimming and J lost 0 bases, with 12 bases between them. The CDR3 is 14 residues long. Germline V gene lookup returns CDR1 SQVTM and CDR2 ANQGSEA. This CDR3 reads CSVETPGLSYEQYF. DNA of the CDR3: TGCAGCGTTGAGACCCCGGGACTCTCCTACGAGCAGTACTTC.

This clone was seen only a few times. The gene calls are TRBV2 and TRBJ1-6; D not certain. The CDR3 loop spans 12 amino acids. The V end was cut by 3 bases, the J end by 15 bases, with 12 bases between. Germline CDR1 SNHLY, CDR2 FYNNEI. The CDR3 loop reads CASSDGNSGLHF. The CDR3 DNA is TGTGCCAGCAGTGACGGTAATTCTGGCCTCCACTTT.

This chain joins TRBV6-1 and TRBJ1-4; D uncertain. Germline V gene data show CDR1 as MNHNS and CDR2 as SASEGT. The ends were cut back, 6 bases at V and 13 bases at J, with 9 bases in the middle. CDR3 length: 10 residues. DNA of the CDR3: TGTGCCAGCAGGGGCGTCCTACTGTTTTTT. Translated, it gives CASRGVLLFF.

The chain carries TRBV5-5 and TRBJ1-5; no clear D. The CDR3 is 18 residues long. Germline V CDR1 and CDR2: SGHKS, YYEKEE (reference sequence). V lost 1 base and J lost 0, with 17 bases in between. CDR3 in amino acids: CASSLRIRQTDSNQPQHF. The CDR3 coding sequence is TGTGCCAGCAGCTTGCGAATAAGGCAGACCGATAGCAATCAGCCCCAGCATTTT.

The V gene is TRBV3-1 (or the pseudogene TRBV3-2), the J gene TRBJ2-1; D gene unclear. CDR1 and CDR2 (germline): LGHDT, YNNKEL (reference sequence). The CDR3 totals 15 residues. Trimming left V 5 bases short and J 0 bases short, with 11 bases between. The CDR3 DNA follows: TGTGCCAGCAGCGAAGTACCTAACTCCTACAATGAGCAGTTCTTC. Translating it yields CASSEVPNSYNEQFF.

The rearrangement links TRBV11-1 to TRBJ1-5; 7 bases are shared with TRBD1. V gave up 3 bases and J gave up 0 bases; unmatched junction bases: 2. This CDR3 region has 15 residues. The germline V gene has CDR1 SGHAT and CDR2 FQDESV (reference sequence). In nucleotides, the CDR3 is TGTGCCAGCAGCTTTCGGGACAGTAGCAATCAGCCCCAGCATTTT. Residues: CASSFRDSSNQPQHF.

V is TRBV6-1 and J is TRBJ2-1, with D unclear. CDR3 length: 11 amino acids. Germline V CDR1 and CDR2: MNHNS, SASEGT. Trimming shortened V by 3 bases and J by 10 bases, and 7 bases separated the two germline ends. The CDR3 DNA sequence: TGTGCCAGCAGTGACAAGCCAGAGCAGTTCTTC. Translating it yields CASSDKPEQFF.

The V gene is TRBV7-8, the J gene TRBJ2-2; D remains unclear. V was pared by 6 bases and J by 1 base, with 12 bases between. Germline lookup yields CDR1 SGHVS and CDR2 FQNEAQ. The length of the CDR3 is 15 residues. CDR3 nucleotide sequence: TGTGCCAGCAGTAAAGGCAGACTGAACACCGGGGAGCTGTTTTTT. Amino acids: CASSKGRLNTGELFF.

The J gene is TRBJ2-7, the V gene TRBV7-2, with 10 nucleotides matching TRBD1. V lost 6 bases and J lost 1; bases outside the gene matches: 6. This CDR3 contains 15 residues. The germline V gene has CDR1 SGHTA and CDR2 FQGNSA. This chain's CDR3 is CASRPGGQGSYEQYF. CDR3 nucleotide sequence: TGTGCCAGCAGGCCGGGGGGACAGGGGTCCTACGAGCAGTACTTC.

This chain uses TRBV4-2 with TRBJ2-1, with 10 bases identical to TRBD2. After removal of 3 bases from V and 8 bases from J, the junction contained 7 bases not matched to a gene. In germline, CDR1 is LGHNA, CDR2 YNFKEQ. This CDR3 has 15 residues. The CDR3 sequence: CASSHLSGRADEQFF. The CDR3 coding sequence is TGTGCCAGCAGCCATCTCAGCGGGAGGGCCGATGAGCAGTTCTTC.

This sequence joins TRBV24-1 and TRBJ2-1; TRBD2 matches at 7 bases. The CDR3 contains 16 residues. Trimming cost V 2 bases and J 10 bases; bases outside gene matches: 13. The V gene's germline CDR1 is KGHDR and CDR2 SFDVKD. The CDR3 region is CATSDSQLAQASEQFF. In nucleotides, the CDR3 is TGTGCCACCAGTGATTCCCAACTAGCGCAAGCATCCGAGCAGTTCTTC.

This sequence joins TRBV18 and TRBJ2-1; 9 bases map to TRBD1. After removal of 1 base from V and 7 bases from J, the junction contained 5 bases not matched to a gene. The V gene's germline CDR1 is KGHSH and CDR2 LQKENI. This CDR3 is 15 amino acids long. The CDR3 sequence: CASSPRTGADNEQFF. CDR3 DNA: TGTGCCAGCTCACCACGGACAGGGGCGGATAATGAGCAGTTCTTC.

In this sample, this clone turned up a few times. The chain uses TRBV9 and TRBJ1-5, with unresolved D. The V gene's germline CDR1 is SGDLS and CDR2 YYNGEE. The CDR3 extends over 13 amino acids. V shed 3 bases and J shed 5 bases, with 9 bases lying between them. The CDR3 loop is CASSEAGDQPQHF. The CDR3, as DNA: TGTGCCAGCAGCGAAGCGGGCGATCAGCCCCAGCATTTT. The entire variable domain, with the rest obtained from reference TRBV9 and TRBJ1-5, is as follows: DSGVTQTPKHLITATGQRVTLRCSPRSGDLSVYWYQQSLDQGLQFLIQYYNGEERAKGNILERFSAQQFPDLHSELNLSSLELGDSALYFCASSEAGDQPQHFGDGTRLSIL.

A remark on this clone: The same CDR3 arises from other DNA sequences in this sample as well. The chain carries TRBV5-6 and TRBJ2-7; 8 bases match TRBD1. This CDR3 is 14 amino acids long. Unmatched junction bases numbered 5, after V lost 4 bases and J lost 2 bases. Germline V gene lookup returns CDR1 SGHDT and CDR2 YYEEEE. CDR3: CASSPGQGAYEQYF. The CDR3 DNA reads TGTGCCAGCAGCCCAGGACAGGGAGCCTACGAGCAGTACTTC.